The 32 T cell receptor beta chains below come from one sample, sequenced in a study of blood T cell repertoires in COVID-19. The table came from immunoSEQ multiplex PCR; TCRdb's copy has only in-frame clones and leaves some out. The table lists a few hundred thousand clones, about nine tenths of them singletons. The sample taken for sequencing was PBMCs or T cells enriched from blood (not recorded which). All receptors derive from an older woman who had recovered from COVID-19.

A remark on this clone: In the same sample, other DNA sequences code for this CDR3. The V gene is TRBV5-1, the J gene TRBJ1-1; 8 nucleotides line up with TRBD1. J lost 0 bases, V lost 1 base, and 5 bases had no gene match. Germline V gene data show CDR1 as SGHRS and CDR2 as YFSETQ. The CDR3 contains 16 residues. For the CDR3, the DNA is TGCGCCAGCAGCTTGCAGGGGGCAGGAATGAACACTGAAGCTTTCTTT. It is translated as CASSLQGAGMNTEAFF.

This rearrangement joins TRBV5-1 to TRBJ1-4; D gene ambiguous. Germline CDR1 is SGHRS and CDR2 is YFSETQ. The CDR3 is made up of 14 amino acids. Trimming took 0 bases from V and 3 from J, leaving 6 bases between them. The CDR3 DNA is TGCGCCAGCAGCTTGGCGGCGGCTAATGAAAAACTGTTTTTT. This translates into CASSLAAANEKLFF.

The rearrangement uses TRBV11-3 and TRBJ2-7; the D is unclear. The CDR3 consists of 12 residues. With 0 bases removed from V and 4 bases from J, the gap between germline ends came to 4 bases. Germline V gives CDR1 SGHNT, CDR2 YENEEA. The CDR3 DNA is TGTGCCAGCAGCTTAGATCGGTACGAGCAGTACTTC. It is translated as CASSLDRYEQYF. Full variable domain (rest looked up from reference TRBV11-3 and TRBJ2-7): EAGVVQSPRYKIIEKKQPVAFWCNPISGHNTLYWYLQNLGQGPELLIRYENEEAVDDSQLPKDRFSAERLKGVDSTLKIQPAELGDSAVYLCASSLDRYEQYFGPGTRLTVT.

The J gene is TRBJ1-2, the V gene TRBV5-5, with 10 bases lining up with TRBD1. The CDR3 extends over 15 amino acids. Germline assignment: CDR1 SGHKS and CDR2 YYEKEE (reference sequence). V trimming: 2 bases; J trimming: 6 bases; junction bases outside the gene matches: 7. The CDR3: CASSFGTGVFHGYTF. The CDR3 DNA reads TGTGCCAGCAGCTTCGGGACAGGGGTATTCCATGGCTACACCTTC.

V and J are TRBV7-6 and TRBJ1-2; D gene unclear. With 2 bases removed from V and 4 bases from J, the gap between germline ends came to 5 bases. The CDR3 is 12 residues long. Germline loops: CDR1 SGHVS, CDR2 FNYEAQ. The CDR3 nucleotides are TGTGCCAGCAGCTTATTCGGCTATGGCTACACCTTC. This codes for CASSLFGYGYTF.

CDR3 loop: CASRNRGGNQPQHF. As DNA, the CDR3 is TGTGCCAGCAGGAACAGGGGTGGCAATCAGCCCCAGCATTTT. The rearrangement links TRBV28 to TRBJ1-5; 7 bases match TRBD1. The germline V gene has CDR1 MDHEN and CDR2 SYDVKM. Unmatched junction bases numbered 4, after V lost 6 bases and J lost 2 bases. This CDR3 region has 14 residues.

This chain links TRBV28 with TRBJ1-2, with no clear D. Trimming left V 4 bases short and J 3 bases short, with 9 bases between. The CDR3 sequence is 13 residues long. Germline V gives CDR1 MDHEN, CDR2 SYDVKM. CDR3 bases: TGTGCCAGCAGTTGGCGGAGTGACTATGGCTACACCTTC. Amino acid sequence: CASSWRSDYGYTF.

The chain couples TRBV19 to TRBJ1-4; possibly TRBD1 for D (6 bases). The CDR3 consists of 19 residues. Germline CDR1 LNHDA, CDR2 SQIVND (reference sequence). Trimming shortened V by 8 bases and J by 0 bases, and 25 bases separated the two germline ends. CDR3 residues: CASLPDRRGAIATNEKLFF. As DNA, the CDR3 is TGTGCCAGTCTCCCAGACAGGCGAGGGGCCATTGCAACTAATGAAAAACTGTTTTTT.

The table lists this clone with a count of one. The genes are TRBV7-8 and TRBJ1-3; 11 bases are a match to TRBD1. With V trimmed by 5 bases and J by 4 bases, 10 bases remained unmatched. Germline loops: CDR1 SGHVS, CDR2 FQNEAQ. This CDR3 has 17 residues. The CDR3, as DNA: TGTGCCAGCAGCGCCTTGGACAGGGGGCTAATAGGAAACACCATATATTTT. Amino acids: CASSALDRGLIGNTIYF.

The chain joins TRBV3-1 (or the pseudogene TRBV3-2) to TRBJ1-2; D is possibly TRBD1 (6 bases). V was clipped by 2 bases and J by 4 bases, with 17 bases between them. CDR1 is LGHDT, CDR2 YNNKEL, per germline (reference sequence). The CDR3 covers 16 residues. DNA of the CDR3: TGTGCCAGCAGCCAACCTGGACAGCCCAGCCTCTATGGCTACACCTTC. Protein: CASSQPGQPSLYGYTF.

The chain has TRBV10-2 and TRBJ1-1; 8 bases map to TRBD1. The CDR3 loop spans 14 amino acids. The V gene end was trimmed by 8 bases and the J gene end by 1 base; junction bases not matched to a gene: 6. CDR1 and CDR2 (germline): WSHSY, SAAADI. Here the CDR3 DNA reads TGCGCCAGCCGGGACAGGTGGGGGAACACTGAAGCTTTCTTT. Its protein product is CASRDRWGNTEAFF.

J is TRBJ2-7 and V is TRBV29-1, with no clear D. Trimming pared 4 bases from V and 4 bases from J, leaving 17 bases between. The CDR3 totals 14 residues. Germline V lookup: CDR1 SQVTM, CDR2 ANQGSEA. CDR3 bases: TGCAGCGTTGGGTCGGCTAGAAGTCTGTACGAGCAGTACTTC. It translates to CSVGSARSLYEQYF.

This sequence joins TRBV10-2 and TRBJ2-1; 7 positions match TRBD2. V shed 5 bases and J 0 bases; nucleotides not matched to a gene: 4. The germline CDR1 and CDR2 sequences are WSHSY and SAAADI. The CDR3 has 15 amino acids. In DNA, the CDR3 is TGCGCCAGCAGTAAGGGACTAAACTCCTACAATGAGCAGTTCTTC. Translation: CASSKGLNSYNEQFF.

V usage is TRBV19 and J usage is TRBJ1-2, with 8 bases that match TRBD1. Losses at the gene ends were 5 bases for V and 3 bases for J; bases not matched to a gene: 8. The germline CDR1 and CDR2 sequences are LNHDA and SQIVND (reference sequence). This CDR3 spans 15 amino acids. This CDR3 is CASSPGQGGDYGYTF. CDR3 sequence (DNA): TGTGCCAGTAGTCCTGGACAGGGAGGGGACTATGGCTACACCTTC.

The rearrangement links TRBV28 to TRBJ1-1; TRBD1 is a possible D gene (5 bases). The germline V gene has CDR1 MDHEN and CDR2 SYDVKM. Trimming took off 6 bases at V and 6 bases at J, with 14 bases between the two ends. The CDR3 sequence is 13 residues long. The CDR3 DNA reads TGTGCCAGCAGGCGCCCGGGGGGGGCTGAAGCTTTCTTT. It translates to CASRRPGGAEAFF.

This chain joins TRBV2 and TRBJ2-2; the D is unclear. Trimming took 3 bases from V and 3 from J, leaving 5 bases between them. The CDR3 contains 13 residues. The germline gives CDR1 SNHLY, CDR2 FYNNEI. CDR3 nucleotide sequence: TGTGCCAGCAGTGAGTTCTACACCGGGGAGCTGTTTTTT. Its translation: CASSEFYTGELFF.

The chain is built from TRBV7-9 and TRBJ1-1, with a possible D match to TRBD1 (6 bases). CDR1 is SEHNR, CDR2 FQNEAQ, per germline (reference sequence). CDR3 length: 12 amino acids. Trimming took 3 bases from V and 9 from J, leaving 11 bases between them. This chain's CDR3 is CASSLETGKAFF. CDR3 nucleotides: TGTGCCAGCAGCTTGGAAACAGGGAAAGCTTTCTTT.

The V call is TRBV30, the J call TRBJ2-7; TRBD1 aligns across 10 bases. V dropped 3 bases and J dropped 6; count of bases not matched to a gene: 5. The CDR3 covers 13 residues. In germline, CDR1 is GTSNPN, CDR2 SVGIG (reference sequence). CDR3: CAWRGQGFGEQYF. In DNA, the CDR3 is TGTGCCTGGAGGGGACAGGGGTTCGGCGAGCAGTACTTC.

The chain employs TRBV11-2 and TRBJ1-6, with 7 bases lining up with TRBD1. After removal of 8 bases from V and 7 bases from J, the junction contained 5 bases not matched to a gene. This CDR3 is 13 amino acids long. Germline CDR1 reads SGHAT; CDR2 reads FQNNGV. CDR3 sequence: CASSPGGNSPLHF. CDR3 DNA sequence: TGTGCCAGCTCCCCAGGGGGGAATTCACCCCTCCACTTT.

The chain has TRBV5-1 and TRBJ2-7; a possible D gene is TRBD1 (6 bases). The CDR3 loop spans 15 amino acids. Germline-derived CDR1 and CDR2 are SGHRS and YFSETQ. Trimming removed 0 bases from V and 4 bases from J, with 14 bases in between. CDR3 in amino acids: CASSLESNREYEQYF. The CDR3 bases are TGCGCCAGCAGCTTGGAGTCGAACAGGGAGTACGAGCAGTACTTC.

The V gene is TRBV15, the J gene TRBJ2-1, with D unresolved. V lost 4 bases to trimming and J lost 0 bases, with 13 bases between them. CDR1 and CDR2 (germline): LNHNV, YYDKDF (reference sequence). There are 16 residues in the CDR3. This CDR3 is CATSTPSPSSYNEQFF. Written as DNA, the CDR3 is TGTGCCACCAGCACCCCATCCCCGAGCTCCTACAATGAGCAGTTCTTC.

The chain carries TRBV7-8 and TRBJ1-5, with D uncertain. With 0 bases removed from V and 3 bases from J, the gap between germline ends came to 21 bases. Per the germline V gene, CDR1 is SGHVS and CDR2 is FQNEAQ. There are 19 residues in the CDR3. The CDR3 region has the DNA TGTGCCAGCAGCTTAGCGCTAGGCAATAGGCCGGAATTCAATCAGCCCCAGCATTTT. It is translated as CASSLALGNRPEFNQPQHF. Full variable domain (remainder filled in from reference TRBV7-8 and TRBJ1-5): GAGVSQSPRYKVAKRGQDVALRCDPISGHVSLFWYQQALGQGPEFLTYFQNEAQLDKSGLPSDRFFAERPEGSVSTLKIQRTQQEDSAVYLCASSLALGNRPEFNQPQHFGDGTRLSIL.

This rearrangement joins TRBV10-3 to TRBJ2-1; TRBD2 aligns across 11 bases. CDR1 ENHRY and CDR2 SYGVKD come from the germline V gene. V was pared by 0 bases and J by 7 bases, with 8 bases of the junction left unmatched. CDR3 length: 17 residues. CDR3 in DNA: TGTGCCATCAGTGAGTCCCTCACTAGCGGGAGCGGGAATGAGCAGTTCTTC. This gives the protein CAISESLTSGSGNEQFF.

This clone came up once. V is TRBV9 and J is TRBJ2-5; the match to TRBD2 covers 9 bases. Germline-derived CDR1 and CDR2 are SGDLS and YYNGEE. This CDR3 contains 16 residues. The J segment lost 6 bases and the V segment lost 3 bases, leaving 12 bases of the junction unmatched. The CDR3 loop reads CASSAHKGLAYQTQYF. CDR3 coding DNA: TGTGCCAGCAGCGCCCACAAAGGACTAGCGTATCAGACCCAGTACTTC.

V gene TRBV19 combines with J gene TRBJ2-7, with D possibly matching TRBD2 (6 bases). This CDR3 has 15 amino acids. Germline V CDR1 and CDR2: LNHDA, SQIVND (reference sequence). Trimming took off 6 bases at V and 6 bases at J, with 21 bases between the two ends. The CDR3 sequence: CASRATRDSLFEQYF. CDR3 sequence (DNA): TGTGCCAGTAGGGCGACCCGGGACTCCCTTTTCGAGCAGTACTTC.

V gene TRBV6-5 combines with J gene TRBJ1-4; D is possibly TRBD1 (6 bases). In germline, CDR1 is MNHEY, CDR2 SVGAGI. This CDR3 contains 14 residues. Trimming stripped 1 base from V and 7 bases from J, with 10 bases between. CDR3 sequence (DNA): TGTGCCAGCAGTTACTACAGGGTTGCTGAAAAACTGTTTTTT. Protein sequence: CASSYYRVAEKLFF.

The chain carries TRBV11-2 and TRBJ1-6, with unresolved D. The CDR3 contains 12 residues. Germline CDR1 SGHAT, CDR2 FQNNGV. The V and J ends lost 3 bases and 14 bases respectively, with 11 bases between them. The CDR3 coding sequence is TGTGCCAGCAGCTTTGACGAGAGGGCCCTCCACTTT. Protein sequence: CASSFDERALHF.

This rearrangement joins TRBV28 to TRBJ1-6; D perhaps matches TRBD1 (5 bases). Germline V lookup: CDR1 MDHEN, CDR2 SYDVKM. The CDR3 has 16 amino acids. Trimming shortened V by 4 bases and J by 5 bases, and 15 bases separated the two germline ends. CDR3 sequence: CASSSTRGWDNSPLHF. CDR3 nucleotide sequence: TGTGCCAGCAGTTCTACCCGGGGGTGGGATAATTCACCCCTCCACTTT.

This CDR3 is CASSIGAGGPDTQYF. Here the CDR3 DNA reads TGTGCCAGTAGTATAGGGGCGGGAGGGCCTGATACGCAGTATTTT. The rearrangement links TRBV19 to TRBJ2-3; TRBD2 matches 9 bases. Looked up from germline, CDR1 is LNHDA and CDR2 is SQIVND (reference sequence). V lost 1 base to trimming and J lost 6 bases; unmatched junction nucleotides: 5. The CDR3 covers 15 residues.

V and J are TRBV20-1 and TRBJ1-1, with no clear D. This CDR3 contains 11 residues. Germline V gives CDR1 DFQATT, CDR2 SNEGSKA (reference sequence). V was pared by 7 bases and J by 5 bases, with 11 bases between. The CDR3 region has the DNA TGCAGTGTCGAAGGAGGGACTGAAGCTTTCTTT. Residues: CSVEGGTEAFF.

About this clone: The sample contains more than one DNA sequence encoding this CDR3. The V gene is TRBV24-1, the J gene TRBJ1-1; D perhaps matches TRBD1 (5 bases). The CDR3 contains 15 residues. Per the germline V gene, CDR1 is KGHDR and CDR2 is SFDVKD. V was clipped by 2 bases and J by 3 bases, with 12 bases between them. CDR3 sequence: CATSDSAGGDTEAFF. The CDR3 DNA follows: TGTGCCACCAGTGATTCGGCAGGAGGGGACACTGAAGCTTTCTTT.

This chain links TRBV4-2 with TRBJ1-2; 9 bases are a match to TRBD1. V shed 0 bases and J 5 bases; nucleotides not matched to a gene: 4. Germline-derived CDR1 and CDR2 are LGHNA and YNFKEQ. The CDR3 covers 15 residues. CDR3 sequence reads: CASSQEGTGSYGYTF. In nucleotides, the CDR3 is TGTGCCAGCAGCCAAGAGGGGACAGGGAGTTATGGCTACACCTTC.